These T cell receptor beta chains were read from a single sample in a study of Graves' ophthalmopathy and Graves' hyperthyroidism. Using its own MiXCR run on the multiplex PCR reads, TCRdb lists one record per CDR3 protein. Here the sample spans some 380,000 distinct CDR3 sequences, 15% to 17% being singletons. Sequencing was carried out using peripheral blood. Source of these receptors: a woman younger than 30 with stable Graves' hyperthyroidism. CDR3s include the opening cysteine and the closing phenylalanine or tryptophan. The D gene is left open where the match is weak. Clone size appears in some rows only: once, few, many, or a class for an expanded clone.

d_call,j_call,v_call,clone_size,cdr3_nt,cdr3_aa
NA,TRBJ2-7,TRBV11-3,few,TGTGCCAGCAGCCTCGAGGGGGGGGGCTACGAGCAGTACTTC,CASSLEGGGYEQYF
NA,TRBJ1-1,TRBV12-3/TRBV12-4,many,TGTGCCAGCAGTCTCCAGGGCTGGAGCACTGAAGCTTTCTTT,CASSLQGWSTEAFF
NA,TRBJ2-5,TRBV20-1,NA,TGCAGTGCCCGCGGGGTGCAAGAGACCCAGTACTTC,CSARGVQETQYF
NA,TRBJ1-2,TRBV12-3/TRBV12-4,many,TGTGCCAGCACCCGAGGGGGGCTAAACTATGGCTACACCTTC,CASTRGGLNYGYTF
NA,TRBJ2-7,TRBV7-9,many,TGTGCCAGCAGCTCACAGAGATACTCCTACGAGCAGTACTTC,CASSSQRYSYEQYF
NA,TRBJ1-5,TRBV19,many,TGTGCCAGTAGCCCCAGGGGCGATCAGCCCCAGCATTTT,CASSPRGDQPQHF
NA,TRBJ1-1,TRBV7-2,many,TGTGCCAGCAGCTCAACCAGAAGGGGACGGAACACTGAAGCTTTCTTT,CASSSTRRGRNTEAFF
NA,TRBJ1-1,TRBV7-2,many,TGTGCCAGCAGCTTTGCCCCAAGGAGGGGCCCGAACACTGAAGCTTTCTTT,CASSFAPRRGPNTEAFF
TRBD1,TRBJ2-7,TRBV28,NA,TGTGCCAGCAGTACCCGACAGGGACCCCGCTCCTACGAGCAGTACTTC,CASSTRQGPRSYEQYF
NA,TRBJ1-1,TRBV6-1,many,TGTGCCAGCAGTGAACAGTTGAACACTGAAGCTTTCTTT,CASSEQLNTEAFF
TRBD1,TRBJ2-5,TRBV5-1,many,TGCGCCAGCAGCTCGCGGGACAGGGGATCAGAGACCCAGTACTTC,CASSSRDRGSETQYF
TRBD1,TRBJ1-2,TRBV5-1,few,TGCGCCAGCAGCTCCCGGGACAGGGGACGGGATGGCTACACCTTC,CASSSRDRGRDGYTF
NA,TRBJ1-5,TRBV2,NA,TGTGCCAGCAGCCGAACATCCCGGGCAGTCAGCAATCAGCCCCAGCATTTT,CASSRTSRAVSNQPQHF
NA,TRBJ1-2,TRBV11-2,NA,TGTGCCAGCAGCTCCCTGCGGAGGGAGGGCAATATCTATGGCTACACCTTC,CASSSLRREGNIYGYTF
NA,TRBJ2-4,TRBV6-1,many,TGTGCCAGCAGTCCAATTAAGCGGGTTGACAAAAACATTCAGTACTTC,CASSPIKRVDKNIQYF
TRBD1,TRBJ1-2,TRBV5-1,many,TGCGCCAGCAGCTTGCCGGACAGGGGGCTTGGCTACACCTTC,CASSLPDRGLGYTF
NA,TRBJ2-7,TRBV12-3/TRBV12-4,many,TGTGCCAGCAGTTTGAGCGGAATTCTTTCCTACGAGCAGTACTTC,CASSLSGILSYEQYF
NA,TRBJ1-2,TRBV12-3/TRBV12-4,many,TGTGCCAGCAGTTTAGGAAACACTTACCACACTTATGGCTACACCTTC,CASSLGNTYHTYGYTF
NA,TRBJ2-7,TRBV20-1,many,TGCAGTGCCACGGGACCGTCCTACGAGCAGTACTTC,CSATGPSYEQYF
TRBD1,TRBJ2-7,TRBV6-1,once,TGTGCCAGCGGACAGGGGCACTCCTACGAGCAGTACTTC,CASGQGHSYEQYF
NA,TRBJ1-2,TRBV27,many,TGTGCCAGCAGTCCCAACCCAGGGTTCCTGGAGGGCGGCTACACCTTC,CASSPNPGFLEGGYTF
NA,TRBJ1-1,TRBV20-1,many,TGCAGTGCTAGAGATGGATGGGGAAACACTGAAGCTTTCTTT,CSARDGWGNTEAFF
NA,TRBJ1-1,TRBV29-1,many,TGCAGCGTTGAAAAACAGGTGAGGACTGAAGCTTTCTTT,CSVEKQVRTEAFF
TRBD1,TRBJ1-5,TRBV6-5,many,TGTGCCAGCAGTTACTCGAGCCAGGGGGTAGGTAATCAGCCCCAGCATTTT,CASSYSSQGVGNQPQHF
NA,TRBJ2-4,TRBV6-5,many,TGTGCCAGCAGTTACACCCACGTAGCCAAAAACATTCAGTACTTC,CASSYTHVAKNIQYF
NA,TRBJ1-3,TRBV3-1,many,TGTGCCAGCAGCCAGGCGGGGGAGAGAAACACCATATATTTT,CASSQAGERNTIYF
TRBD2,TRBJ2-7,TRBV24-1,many,TGTGCCACCAGTGATTCCCCCAGGACTAGCTCCTACGAGCAGTACTTC,CATSDSPRTSSYEQYF
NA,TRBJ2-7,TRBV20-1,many,TGCAGTGCTAGAGATTTTGACAGCTACGAGCAGTACTTC,CSARDFDSYEQYF